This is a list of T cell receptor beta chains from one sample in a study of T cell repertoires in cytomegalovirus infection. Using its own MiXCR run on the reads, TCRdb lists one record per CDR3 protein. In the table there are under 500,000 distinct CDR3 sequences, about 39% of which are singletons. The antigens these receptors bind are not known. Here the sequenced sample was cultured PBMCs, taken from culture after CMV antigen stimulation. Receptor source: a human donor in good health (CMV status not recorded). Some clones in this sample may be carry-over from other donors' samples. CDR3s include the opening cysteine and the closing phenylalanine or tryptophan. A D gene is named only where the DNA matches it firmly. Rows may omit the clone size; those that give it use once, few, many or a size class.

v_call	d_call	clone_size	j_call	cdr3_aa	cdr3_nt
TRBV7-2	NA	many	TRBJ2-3	CASSHRVVVDTQYF	TGTGCCAGCAGTCACAGGGTTGTTGTAGATACGCAGTATTTT
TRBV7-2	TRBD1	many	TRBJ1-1	CASSLRQGMNTEAFF	TGTGCCAGCAGCCTCAGACAGGGTATGAACACTGAAGCTTTCTTT
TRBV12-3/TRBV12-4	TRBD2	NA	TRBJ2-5	CASGNGGIAETQYF	TGTGCTAGCGGGAACGGGGGAATCGCAGAGACCCAGTACTTC
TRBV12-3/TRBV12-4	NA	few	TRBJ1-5	CASSPTGGDHGNQPQHF	TGTGCCAGCAGCCCTACAGGCGGGGACCACGGCAATCAGCCCCAGCATTTT
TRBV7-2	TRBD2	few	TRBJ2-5	CASSLGGLAGGRGETQYF	TGTGCCAGCAGCCTAGGAGGACTAGCGGGAGGGCGGGGAGAGACCCAGTACTTC
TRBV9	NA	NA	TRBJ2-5	CASSPLQLQGTQYF	TGTGCCAGCAGCCCCCTACAGCTCCAGGGGACCCAGTACTTC
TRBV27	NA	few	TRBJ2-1	CASSLAPLRNEQFF	TGTGCCAGCAGTTTAGCTCCACTAAGGAATGAGCAGTTCTTC
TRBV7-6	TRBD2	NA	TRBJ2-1	CASSRLRRTSGAIYNEQFF	TGTGCCAGCAGCCGACTGCGTCGGACTAGCGGGGCTATCTACAATGAGCAGTTCTTC
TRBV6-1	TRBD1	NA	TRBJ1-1	CASRPRQGLNTEAFF	TGTGCCAGCAGGCCTAGACAGGGCTTAAACACTGAAGCTTTCTTT
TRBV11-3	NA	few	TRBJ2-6	CASSPGHDSGANVLTF	TGTGCCAGCAGCCCAGGGCACGACTCTGGGGCCAACGTCCTGACTTTC
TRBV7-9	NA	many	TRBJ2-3	CASSLLADTQYF	TGTGCCAGCAGCTTACTAGCAGATACGCAGTATTTT
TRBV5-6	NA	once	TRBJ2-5	CASSQGGSETQYF	TGTGCCAGCAGCCAGGGGGGGTCAGAGACCCAGTACTTC
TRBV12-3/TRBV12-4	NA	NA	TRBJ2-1	CASSFTPGVYNEQFF	TGTGCCAGCAGTTTCACCCCGGGGGTATACAATGAGCAGTTCTTC
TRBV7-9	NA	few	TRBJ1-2	CASSSRQWGREAGYTF	TGTGCCAGCAGCTCCCGCCAGTGGGGCAGGGAAGCTGGCTACACCTTC
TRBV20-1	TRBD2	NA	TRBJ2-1	CSAKEGRGYNEQFF	TGCAGTGCTAAGGAGGGGAGGGGCTACAATGAGCAGTTCTTC
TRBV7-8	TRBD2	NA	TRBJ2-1	CASSLRRLAGHNEQFF	TGTGCCAGCAGCTTAAGGCGGCTAGCGGGGCACAATGAGCAGTTCTTC
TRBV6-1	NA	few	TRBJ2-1	CASGESEQFF	TGTGCCAGCGGAGAAAGTGAGCAGTTCTTC
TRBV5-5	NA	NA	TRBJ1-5	CASSSGGQNQPQHF	TGTGCCAGCAGCTCAGGAGGACAAAATCAGCCCCAGCATTTT
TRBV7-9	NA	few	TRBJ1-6	CASSRLDLSPLHF	TGTGCCAGCAGCAGATTGGATCTTTCACCCCTCCACTTT
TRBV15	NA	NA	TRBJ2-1	CATSRDTPLSYNEQFF	TGTGCCACCAGCAGAGATACACCCCTCTCCTACAATGAGCAGTTCTTC
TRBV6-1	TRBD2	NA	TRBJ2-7	CASSRSGGFSSYEQYF	TGTGCCAGCAGTCGTAGCGGGGGCTTTAGCTCCTACGAGCAGTACTTC
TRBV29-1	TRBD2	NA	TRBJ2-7	CSVIAGGYEQYF	TGCAGCGTCATAGCGGGAGGGTACGAGCAGTACTTC
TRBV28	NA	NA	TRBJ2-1	CASSLYVTYNEQFF	TGTGCCAGCAGTTTATACGTCACTTACAATGAGCAGTTCTTC
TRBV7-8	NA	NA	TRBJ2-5	CASTPTETQETQYF	TGTGCCAGCACCCCGACAGAGACTCAAGAGACCCAGTACTTC
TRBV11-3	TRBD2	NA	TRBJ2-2	CASSPRTGTSDTGELFF	TGTGCCAGCAGCCCACGGACCGGGACTAGCGACACCGGGGAGCTGTTTTTT
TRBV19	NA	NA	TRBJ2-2	CASSYFPSGGTGELFF	TGTGCCAGTAGTTATTTTCCAAGCGGAGGCACCGGGGAGCTGTTTTTT
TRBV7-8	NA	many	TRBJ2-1	CASSSQRVLGYNEQFF	TGTGCCAGCAGCTCCCAACGGGTCCTGGGGTACAATGAGCAGTTCTTC
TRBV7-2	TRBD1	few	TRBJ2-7	CASGKRGTGDPEQYF	TGTGCCAGCGGAAAAAGAGGGACAGGTGACCCCGAGCAGTACTTC
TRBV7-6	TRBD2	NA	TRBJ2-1	CASSRAGTSARF	TGTGCCAGCAGTCGGGCCGGGACTAGCGCCCGCTTC
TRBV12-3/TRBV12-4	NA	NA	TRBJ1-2	CASSPPQAYGYTF	TGTGCCAGCAGTCCCCCACAGGCCTATGGCTACACCTTC
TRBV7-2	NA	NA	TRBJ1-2	CASSLSRADIYGYTF	TGTGCCAGCAGCTTATCCCGAGCAGACATCTATGGCTACACCTTC
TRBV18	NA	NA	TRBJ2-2	CASSPREDGTGELFF	TGTGCCAGCTCACCCAGGGAGGACGGCACCGGGGAGCTGTTTTTT
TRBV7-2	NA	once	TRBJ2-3	CASSPGTQTQYF	TGTGCCAGCAGCCCCGGGACTCAGACGCAGTATTTT
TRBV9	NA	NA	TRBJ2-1	CASSVSRHPTNEQFF	TGTGCCAGCAGCGTATCGAGACATCCTACAAATGAGCAGTTCTTC
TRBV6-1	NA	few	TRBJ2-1	CASSDWAGSYNEQFF	TGTGCCAGCAGTGATTGGGCGGGCTCCTACAATGAGCAGTTCTTC
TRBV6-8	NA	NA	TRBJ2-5	CASSSNRDGEETQYF	TGTGCCAGCAGTTCCAACCGGGACGGGGAAGAGACCCAGTACTTC
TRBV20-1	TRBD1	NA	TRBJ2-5	CSARDQGGQGKYF	TGCAGTGCTAGAGATCAAGGGGGACAGGGAAAGTACTTC
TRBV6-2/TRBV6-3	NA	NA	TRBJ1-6	CASSERMPDGSPLHF	TGTGCCAGCAGTGAAAGAATGCCCGATGGTTCACCCCTCCACTTT
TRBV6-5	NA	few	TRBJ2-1	CASSFSDSYNEQFF	TGTGCCAGCAGTTTTTCGGACAGTTACAATGAGCAGTTCTTC
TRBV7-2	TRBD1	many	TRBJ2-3	CASSLAGTGATDTQYF	TGTGCCAGCAGCTTAGCCGGGACAGGGGCCACAGATACGCAGTATTTT
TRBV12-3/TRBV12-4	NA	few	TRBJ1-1	CASRRGDGSFTEAFF	TGTGCCAGCAGACGGGGGGACGGCTCCTTCACTGAAGCTTTCTTT
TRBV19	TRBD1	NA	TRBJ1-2	CASSTRDRILYGYTF	TGTGCCAGTAGTACCCGGGACAGGATATTATATGGCTACACCTTC
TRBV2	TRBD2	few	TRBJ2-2	CASRASGRATGELFF	TGTGCCAGCAGAGCTAGCGGGAGGGCCACCGGGGAGCTGTTTTTT
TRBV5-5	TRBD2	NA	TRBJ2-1	CASSGGTSGRNNEQFF	TGTGCCAGCAGCGGAGGGACTAGCGGGAGGAACAATGAGCAGTTCTTC
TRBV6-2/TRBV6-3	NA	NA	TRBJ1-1	CASSYDEGDTEALF	TGTGCCAGCAGTTACGACGAGGGGGACACTGAAGCTCTCTTT
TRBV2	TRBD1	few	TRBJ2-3	CASSPDRDADTQYF	TGTGCCAGCAGTCCCGACAGGGACGCAGATACGCAGTATTTT
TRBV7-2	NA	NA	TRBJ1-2	CASSLKAGPSGYTF	TGTGCCAGCAGCTTAAAAGCGGGCCCGAGTGGCTACACCTTC
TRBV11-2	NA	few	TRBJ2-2	CASSFSAGALAGELFF	TGTGCCAGCAGCTTTTCGGCGGGGGCTCTAGCGGGGGAGCTGTTTTTT
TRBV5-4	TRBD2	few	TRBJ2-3	CASSPGTSGGYSTDTQYF	TGTGCCAGCAGCCCCGGGACTAGCGGGGGCTATAGCACAGATACGCAGTATTTT
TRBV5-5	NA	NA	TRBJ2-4	CASSLWTTNLAKNIQYF	TGTGCCAGCAGCTTGTGGACTACCAACCTAGCCAAAAACATTCAGTACTTC
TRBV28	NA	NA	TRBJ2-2	CASQNTGELFF	TGTGCCAGCCAGAACACCGGGGAGCTGTTTTTT
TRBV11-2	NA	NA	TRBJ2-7	CASSPDRDTAITYEQYF	TGTGCCAGCAGCCCAGACCGGGACACAGCGATTACCTACGAGCAGTACTTC
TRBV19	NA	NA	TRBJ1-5	CATWGQPQHF	TGTGCAACTTGGGGTCAGCCCCAGCATTTT
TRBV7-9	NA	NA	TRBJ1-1	CASSYSGVAEAFF	TGTGCCAGCAGCTATTCAGGTGTCGCTGAAGCTTTCTTT
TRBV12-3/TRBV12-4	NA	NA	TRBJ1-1	CACSSRRQPNTEAFF	TGTGCCTGCAGTTCCCGCCGACAGCCGAACACTGAAGCTTTCTTT
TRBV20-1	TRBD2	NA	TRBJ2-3	CSATREGLSTDTQYF	TGCAGTGCTACACGGGAGGGCCTGAGCACAGATACGCAGTATTTT
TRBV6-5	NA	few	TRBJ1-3	CASGRGGDSGNTIYF	TGTGCCAGCGGGAGGGGGGGAGACTCTGGAAACACCATATATTTT
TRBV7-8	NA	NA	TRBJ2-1	CASSGREYNEQFF	TGTGCCAGCAGCGGCAGGGAATACAATGAGCAGTTCTTC
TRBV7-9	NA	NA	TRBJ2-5	CASRLGGARRETQYF	TGTGCCAGCAGGTTAGGAGGGGCTAGAAGGGAGACCCAGTACTTC
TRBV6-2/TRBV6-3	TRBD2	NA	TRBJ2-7	CASSRSGSGSYEQYF	TGTGCCAGCAGTCGAAGCGGGAGTGGCTCCTACGAGCAGTACTTC